These 20 T cell receptor beta chains came from one sample sequenced in a study of T-cell memory formation after mild COVID-19. Via MiXCR, TCRdb re-called the 5' RACE reads, giving one row per CDR3 protein. The sample lists some 350,000 distinct CDR3 sequences; about a sixth were seen once. The sequencing sample was made of PBMCs or a T cell subset sorted from them (not recorded which). The receptors were sampled from a young man who had mild COVID-19 (a few samples of this study predate the infection). Cell type and time point are not known.

This clonotype was found a few times. This chain connects TRBV9 to TRBJ2-3, with D unresolved. V dropped 2 bases and J dropped 6 bases, with 7 bases sitting between them. This CDR3 comprises 12 residues. Germline values: CDR1 SGDLS, CDR2 YYNGEE. This chain's CDR3 is CASSVGRDTQYF. The CDR3 DNA follows: TGTGCCAGCAGCGTCGGCCGGGATACGCAGTATTTT. The full variable domain, completed using reference TRBV9 and TRBJ2-3, is DSGVTQTPKHLITATGQRVTLRCSPRSGDLSVYWYQQSLDQGLQFLIQYYNGEERAKGNILERFSAQQFPDLHSELNLSSLELGDSALYFCASSVGRDTQYFGPGTRLTVL.

This clonotype was seen ten or more times. This chain uses TRBV24-1 with TRBJ2-7; 12 bases line up with TRBD1. This CDR3 contains 19 residues. Unmatched junction bases numbered 22, after V lost 10 bases and J lost 4 bases. Germline CDR1 and CDR2: KGHDR and SFDVKD. CDR3 DNA sequence: TGTGCCACTCGCGAAACCGGGACAGGGGGCGCTGAGGCCGGTTACGAGCAGTACTTC. Its translation: CATRETGTGGAEAGYEQYF.

This clonotype came up a few times. The gene calls are TRBV11-1 and TRBJ1-6; D is ambiguous. The CDR3 spans 15 residues. Deletions cut 2 bases from V and 0 bases from J, with 5 bases between. CDR1 SGHAT and CDR2 FQDESV come from the germline V gene (reference sequence). The CDR3 DNA is TGTGCCAGCAGCTTAACAGACTCCTATAATTCACCCCTCCACTTT. Protein product: CASSLTDSYNSPLHF.

This clonotype was seen a handful of times. J is TRBJ1-1 and V is TRBV5-1; TRBD1 is a possible D gene (5 bases). Germline assignment: CDR1 SGHRS and CDR2 YFSETQ. V was trimmed by 1 base and J by 5 bases, leaving 15 bases between them. CDR3 length: 15 amino acids. This CDR3 reads CASSLLTVAGTEAFF. In DNA, the CDR3 is TGCGCCAGCAGCTTGTTAACAGTCGCAGGGACTGAAGCTTTCTTT.

This clonotype has ten or more counts. The chain links TRBV7-2 to TRBJ2-3; D not certain. Germline CDR1 SGHTA, CDR2 FQGNSA. The CDR3 spans 13 residues. V was clipped by 5 bases and J by 3 bases, with 9 bases between them. The CDR3 nucleotides are TGTGCCAGCAGCACCACGGATACAGATACGCAGTATTTT. It yields the protein CASSTTDTDTQYF.

This clonotype was observed many times. V is TRBV18 and J is TRBJ2-1; no clear D. Germline lookup yields CDR1 KGHSH and CDR2 LQKENI. Trimming took off 0 bases at V and 8 bases at J, with 5 bases between the two ends. The CDR3 has 12 amino acids. DNA for the CDR3: TGTGCCAGCTCACCACCCAGCCATGAGCAGTTCTTC. It encodes CASSPPSHEQFF.

In this sample, this clonotype turned up a few times. The chain combines TRBV20-1 with TRBJ1-1, with D hard to call. Trimming cost V 1 base and J 5 bases, with 11 bases left between them. From germline, CDR1 is DFQATT and CDR2 SNEGSKA (reference sequence). The CDR3 has 13 amino acids. CDR3 protein: CSARVGSRTEAFF. As DNA, the CDR3 is TGCAGTGCTAGAGTGGGGTCGAGGACTGAAGCTTTCTTT.

This chain connects TRBV5-1 to TRBJ2-7; possible D gene TRBD2, 5 bases. The ends were cut back, 0 bases at V and 1 base at J, with 8 bases in the middle. Germline CDR1 SGHRS, CDR2 YFSETQ. This CDR3 has 14 amino acids. CDR3 in DNA: TGCGCCAGCAGCTTGGTCGGGGAGTCCTACGAGCAGTACTTC. Translated: CASSLVGESYEQYF. Full variable domain (missing parts from reference TRBV5-1 and TRBJ2-7): KAGVTQTPRYLIKTRGQQVTLSCSPISGHRSVSWYQQTPGQGLQFLFEYFSETQRNKGNFPGRFSGRQFSNSRSEMNVSTLELGDSALYLCASSLVGESYEQYFGPGTRLTVT.

This clonotype was observed a handful of times. The chain couples TRBV24-1 to TRBJ2-7; D is undetermined. CDR1 and CDR2 (germline): KGHDR, SFDVKD. The CDR3 loop spans 14 amino acids. V lost 9 bases, J lost 1 base, and 15 bases lay in between. Here the CDR3 reads CATGKGPGSYEQYF. The CDR3 nucleotides read TGTGCCACCGGAAAAGGCCCTGGGTCCTACGAGCAGTACTTC.

V is TRBV6-5 and J is TRBJ1-1; possible D gene TRBD1, 6 bases. V lost 4 bases and J 4 bases, leaving 13 bases between the germline ends. This CDR3 is built from 14 residues. Per germline, CDR1 MNHEY and CDR2 SVGAGI. CDR3 region: CASSSYRVSTEAFF. CDR3 bases: TGTGCCAGCAGTTCATACAGGGTGAGCACTGAAGCTTTCTTT.

The genes are TRBV6-5 and TRBJ1-1, with D maybe TRBD1 (5 bases). Germline lookup yields CDR1 MNHEY and CDR2 SVGAGI. Trimming removed 6 bases from V and 0 bases from J, with 8 bases in between. The CDR3 covers 13 residues. The CDR3 coding sequence is TGTGCCAGCAGAGAGACAGTGAACACTGAAGCTTTCTTT. As protein: CASRETVNTEAFF.

V gene TRBV7-6 combines with J gene TRBJ2-7; D is unresolved. This CDR3 region has 13 residues. Trimming cost V 2 bases and J 1 base, with 6 bases left between them. Germline V lookup: CDR1 SGHVS, CDR2 FNYEAQ. CDR3 in DNA: TGTGCCAGCAGCTTATCCGGGTCCTACGAGCAGTACGTC. Translated: CASSLSGSYEQYV.

This clonotype was detected a few times. This chain joins TRBV7-2 and TRBJ2-3, with 8 bases fitting TRBD2. V shed 5 bases and J 6 bases; nucleotides not matched to a gene: 7. This CDR3 has 14 residues. The germline gives CDR1 SGHTA, CDR2 FQGNSA. The CDR3 sequence is CASSPGLGWDTQYF. CDR3 DNA sequence: TGTGCCAGCAGCCCGGGACTAGGGTGGGATACGCAGTATTTT. Combining the CDR3 with reference TRBV7-2 and TRBJ2-3 gives the whole variable domain GAGVSQSPSNKVTEKGKDVELRCDPISGHTALYWYRQSLGQGLEFLIYFQGNSAPDKSGLPSDRFSAERTGGSVSTLTIQRTQQEDSAVYLCASSPGLGWDTQYFGPGTRLTVL.

This clonotype has a handful of counts. The genes are TRBV9 and TRBJ2-1, with D unclear. V shed 1 base and J shed 7 bases, with 9 bases lying between them. The germline CDR1 and CDR2 sequences are SGDLS and YYNGEE. This CDR3 has 13 residues. The CDR3 loop reads CASSVKGMNEQFF. The CDR3 nucleotides read TGTGCCAGCAGCGTAAAGGGAATGAATGAGCAGTTCTTC.

This clonotype was seen a few times. This chain connects TRBV7-9 to TRBJ2-6; D remains ambiguous. This CDR3 is 15 amino acids long. The V end was cut by 5 bases, the J end by 3 bases, with 11 bases between. From germline, CDR1 is SEHNR and CDR2 FQNEAQ (reference sequence). CDR3 protein: CASSVRAVGANVLTF. DNA for the CDR3: TGTGCCAGCAGCGTAAGGGCAGTTGGGGCCAACGTCCTGACTTTC.

This clonotype showed up many times. This sequence joins TRBV12-3 or TRBV12-4 and TRBJ2-3, with 9 nucleotides matching TRBD2. The CDR3 is 14 residues long. V lost 1 base to trimming and J lost 6 bases; unmatched junction nucleotides: 2. The CDR3 loop is CASSLVLAGDTQYF. In DNA, the CDR3 is TGTGCCAGCAGTTTAGTACTAGCGGGTGATACGCAGTATTTT.

The sample holds many counts of this clonotype. The chain uses TRBV5-1 and TRBJ2-5; the match to TRBD2 covers 11 bases. V lost 2 bases to trimming and J lost 0 bases; unmatched junction nucleotides: 3. In germline, CDR1 is SGHRS, CDR2 YFSETQ. CDR3 size: 16 residues. For the CDR3, the DNA is TGCGCCAGCAGCTTTGGGACTAGCGGCAACCAAGAGACCCAGTACTTC. The encoded protein is CASSFGTSGNQETQYF.

This clonotype has just a few counts. The rearrangement joins TRBV11-2 to TRBJ2-5, with TRBD1 as a possible D gene (5 bases). V was cut by 5 bases and J by 5 bases, with 18 bases left in between. This CDR3 is built from 15 residues. The germline CDR1 and CDR2 sequences are SGHAT and FQNNGV. CDR3 residues: CASSLGHSRWETQYF. The CDR3 DNA is TGTGCCAGCAGCCTCGGACACTCCCGGTGGGAGACCCAGTACTTC. Based on the CDR3 plus reference TRBV11-2 and TRBJ2-5, the full variable domain is EAGVAQSPRYKIIEKRQSVAFWCNPISGHATLYWYQQILGQGPKLLIQFQNNGVVDDSQLPKDRFSAERLKGVDSTLKIQPAKLEDSAVYLCASSLGHSRWETQYFGPGTRLLVL.

This clonotype was detected many times. The CDR3 coding sequence is TGTGCCATCAGTGGGAAGCTTGACACTGAAGCTTTCTTT. Amino acids: CAISGKLDTEAFF. V usage is TRBV10-3 and J usage is TRBJ1-1; D remains ambiguous. V was pared by 4 bases and J by 3 bases, with 9 bases between. Germline V CDR1 and CDR2: ENHRY, SYGVKD. This CDR3 has 13 residues.

The sample holds a few counts of this clonotype. The J gene is TRBJ2-3, the V gene TRBV5-1; no reliable D call. This CDR3 contains 11 residues. Germline V gene data show CDR1 as SGHRS and CDR2 as YFSETQ. The ends were cut back, 5 bases at V and 5 bases at J, with 6 bases in the middle. CDR3 amino acids: CASSIEDTQYF. Written as DNA, the CDR3 is TGCGCCAGCAGTATTGAAGATACGCAGTATTTT.